These 19 T cell receptor beta chains originate from one sample sequenced in a study of post-analysis software for immune sequencing data. Prepared TCR beta cDNA libraries contained unique molecular identifiers. In TCRdb, the PCR reads were re-called with MiXCR into one record per CDR3 protein. The sample carries a few hundred thousand distinct CDR3 sequences, less than 40% recorded once. For these TCRs, the target antigens are not known. Study results and caveats: Among 5 or 6 TRBV segments more frequent in patients than controls were TRBV5-6, TRBV5-1 and TRBV20-1.

The material sequenced was blood. These receptor sequences come from a girl aged 10 to 17 with multiple sclerosis.

The gene calls are TRBV28 and TRBJ2-3; D is perhaps TRBD1 or TRBD2 (6 bases each). CDR3 length: 18 residues. The germline CDR1 and CDR2 sequences are MDHEN and SYDVKM. V was clipped by 8 bases and J by 3 bases, with 27 bases between them. The CDR3 protein is CASRPQFRRGRRTDTQYF. DNA for the CDR3: TGTGCCAGCCGTCCTCAGTTTCGTCGGGGGCGAAGAACAGATACGCAGTATTTT.

The J gene is TRBJ2-5, the V gene TRBV12-3 or TRBV12-4; 7 nucleotides align to TRBD1. This CDR3 region has 15 residues. V was pared by 5 bases and J by 2 bases, with 8 bases of the junction left unmatched. The CDR3 here is CASSQFQGEQETQYF. The CDR3 DNA reads TGTGCCAGCAGTCAATTCCAGGGGGAGCAAGAGACCCAGTACTTC.

On this clonotype: Likely a read error: the CDR3 ends without its conserved phenylalanine or tryptophan. The chain uses TRBV7-2 and TRBJ1-5, with D perhaps TRBD1 (6 bases). V lost 6 bases, J lost 4 bases, and 10 bases lay in between. Germline CDR1 reads SGHTA; CDR2 reads FQGNSA. This CDR3 has 13 residues. CDR3 nucleotides: TGTGCCAGCAGTAAGCAGGGGAATCAGCCCCAGCATGTT. Its protein product is CASSKQGNQPQHV.

This sequence joins TRBV5-1 and TRBJ2-1; 11 bases are a match to TRBD2. The ends lost 0 bases at V and 8 bases at J; junction bases unmatched: 1. The CDR3 consists of 14 residues. Per germline, CDR1 SGHRS and CDR2 YFSETQ. The CDR3 reads CASSLASGGHEQFF. Here the CDR3 DNA reads TGCGCCAGCAGCTTGGCTAGCGGGGGGCATGAGCAGTTCTTC. The full variable domain, completed using reference TRBV5-1 and TRBJ2-1, is KAGVTQTPRYLIKTRGQQVTLSCSPISGHRSVSWYQQTPGQGLQFLFEYFSETQRNKGNFPGRFSGRQFSNSRSEMNVSTLELGDSALYLCASSLASGGHEQFFGPGTRLTVL.

This clonotype was counted a few times. The chain couples TRBV12-3 or TRBV12-4 to TRBJ2-6, with D uncertain. The CDR3 extends over 14 amino acids. The V end lost 6 bases, the J end lost 1 base, and 7 bases lay between the germline ends. The CDR3 sequence is CASRPTSGANVLTF. The CDR3, as DNA: TGTGCCAGCAGGCCAACTTCTGGGGCCAACGTCCTGACTTTC.

V is TRBV27 and J is TRBJ2-7; 11 bases fit TRBD2. This CDR3 is 14 amino acids long. The germline V gene encodes CDR1 MNHEY and CDR2 SMNVEV (reference sequence). J lost 3 bases, V lost 7 bases, and 5 bases had no gene match. The CDR3 loop is CASKIAGGLYEQYF. In DNA form, the CDR3 reads TGTGCCAGCAAAATAGCGGGAGGGCTCTACGAGCAGTACTTC.

This chain connects TRBV7-9 to TRBJ1-5, with no clear D. The V gene lost 1 base and the J gene lost 4 bases, with 11 bases spanning the gap. The germline CDR1 and CDR2 sequences are SEHNR and FQNEAQ (reference sequence). The CDR3 spans 15 residues. The CDR3 DNA is TGTGCCAGCAGCTTAGGGGAACGGAATAATCAGCCCCAGCATTTT. Encoded protein: CASSLGERNNQPQHF.

Relative to its sample, this clonotype is medium-sized. The rearrangement links TRBV2 to TRBJ2-7; the match to TRBD1 covers 9 bases. V shed 7 bases and J 7 bases; nucleotides not matched to a gene: 5. Germline V gives CDR1 SNHLY, CDR2 FYNNEI. CDR3 length equals 12 residues. CDR3 coding DNA: TGTGCCAGCACCGGGACAGGGCAAGAGCAGTACTTC. Protein product: CASTGTGQEQYF. Full variable domain (outside the CDR3, taken from reference TRBV2 and TRBJ2-7): EPEVTQTPSHQVTQMGQEVILRCVPISNHLYFYWYRQILGQKVEFLVSFYNNEISEKSEIFDDQFSVERPDGSNFTLKIRSTKLEDSAMYFCASTGTGQEQYFGPGTRLTVT.

In its sample, this clonotype was seen a few times. The chain links TRBV20-1 to TRBJ2-1; TRBD2 matches 12 bases. Trimming cost V 0 bases and J 2 bases; bases outside gene matches: 2. Germline CDR1 DFQATT, CDR2 SNEGSKA (reference sequence). The CDR3 has 16 amino acids. CDR3 amino acids: CSARERLAGAYNEQFF. The CDR3 nucleotides are TGCAGTGCTAGAGAGCGACTAGCGGGAGCCTACAATGAGCAGTTCTTC.

A few counts support this clonotype. The CDR3 DNA sequence: TGTGCCAGCAGGCTGACTAGCGGGGGGTACCAAGAGACCCAGTACTTC. Translated: CASRLTSGGYQETQYF. J is TRBJ2-5 and V is TRBV2, with 13 bases identical to TRBD2. The CDR3 has 16 amino acids. The germline CDR1 and CDR2 sequences are SNHLY and FYNNEI. Unmatched junction bases numbered 4, after V lost 6 bases and J lost 0 bases.

The rearrangement links TRBV7-9 to TRBJ2-7; D is unresolved. The CDR3 contains 13 residues. The V gene's germline CDR1 is SEHNR and CDR2 FQNEAQ (reference sequence). Deletions cut 5 bases from V and 2 bases from J, with 10 bases between. The CDR3 protein is CASSAPSTYEQYF. DNA for the CDR3: TGTGCCAGCAGCGCCCCGTCCACCTACGAGCAGTACTTC. The whole variable domain, filled in from reference TRBV7-9 and TRBJ2-7, reads DTGVSQNPRHKITKRGQNVTFRCDPISEHNRLYWYRQTLGQGPEFLTYFQNEAQLEKSRLLSDRFSAERPKGSFSTLEIQRTEQGDSAMYLCASSAPSTYEQYFGPGTRLTVT.

The chain joins TRBV29-1 to TRBJ1-6, with 7 bases identical to TRBD1. Looked up from germline, CDR1 is SQVTM and CDR2 is ANQGSEA. The CDR3 is 13 amino acids. The junction had 6 bases not matched to a gene; V was cut back by 6 bases and J by 7 bases. The CDR3 DNA reads as TGCAGCGTGAAGGACAGGCAGAATTCACCCCTCCACTTT. Translation: CSVKDRQNSPLHF.

V usage is TRBV30 and J usage is TRBJ1-5; maybe TRBD1 (5 bases). This CDR3 spans 14 amino acids. The V gene's germline CDR1 is GTSNPN and CDR2 SVGIG (reference sequence). Trimming took off 0 bases at V and 4 bases at J, with 10 bases between the two ends. CDR3 in amino acids: CAWSVQAFNQPQHF. The DNA for the CDR3 is TGTGCCTGGAGTGTACAGGCATTTAATCAGCCCCAGCATTTT.

The rearrangement joins TRBV11-2 to TRBJ2-1; 8 nucleotides align to TRBD2. J was trimmed by 7 bases and V by 5 bases; bases with no gene match: 10. CDR3 length: 15 residues. Germline V gene data show CDR1 as SGHAT and CDR2 as FQNNGV. The CDR3 DNA reads as TGTGCCAGCAGCCTGTCGAGCGGGGGCGGGAATGAGCAGTTCTTC. Translating gives CASSLSSGGGNEQFF.

A remark on this clonotype: The junction differs from germline at one of its ends, possibly a read error. This chain uses TRBV27 with TRBJ2-5; D tentatively reads TRBD1 or TRBD2 (6 bases each). CDR3 length: 14 residues. Germline CDR1 is MNHEY and CDR2 is SMNVEV (reference sequence). The DNA for the CDR3 is TGTGCCTGCAGTACACAGGGCCGGGGGGAGACCCAGTACTTC. This encodes CACSTQGRGETQYF.

This clonotype was found a few times. The chain is built from TRBV29-1 and TRBJ1-2, with D perhaps TRBD1 (5 bases). The germline CDR1 and CDR2 sequences are SQVTM and ANQGSEA. The V end lost 3 bases, the J end lost 6 bases, and 11 bases lay between the germline ends. The CDR3 is 12 amino acids. CDR3 loop: CSVEGESDGYTF. The DNA of the CDR3 is TGCAGCGTTGAGGGGGAATCGGATGGCTACACCTTC.

The J gene is TRBJ1-5, the V gene TRBV7-2; no clear D. Per germline, CDR1 SGHTA and CDR2 FQGNSA. Trimming removed 3 bases from V and 10 bases from J, with 10 bases in between. The CDR3 contains 12 residues. CDR3 sequence (DNA): TGTGCCAGCAGCTTTCAATTATCCCCCCAGCATTTT. Its translation: CASSFQLSPQHF. The full variable domain, completed using reference TRBV7-2 and TRBJ1-5, is GAGVSQSPSNKVTEKGKDVELRCDPISGHTALYWYRQSLGQGLEFLIYFQGNSAPDKSGLPSDRFSAERTGGSVSTLTIQRTQQEDSAVYLCASSFQLSPQHFGDGTRLSIL.

The chain uses TRBV2 and TRBJ1-5, with 9 nucleotides matching TRBD1. Losses at the gene ends were 5 bases for V and 5 bases for J; bases not matched to a gene: 4. The CDR3 loop spans 14 amino acids. Germline loops: CDR1 SNHLY, CDR2 FYNNEI. The chain's CDR3 is CASSRTGGHQPQHF. CDR3 nucleotides: TGTGCCAGCAGTCGCACAGGGGGCCATCAGCCCCAGCATTTT.

The rearrangement links TRBV6-1 to TRBJ1-1; 7 bases align to TRBD1. The CDR3 is made up of 15 amino acids. Looked up from germline, CDR1 is MNHNS and CDR2 is SASEGT. V was pared by 3 bases and J by 1 base, with 5 bases of the junction left unmatched. Here the CDR3 DNA reads TGTGCCAGCAGTGAGATCCAGGGGGGGAACACTGAAGCTTTCTTT. Translated: CASSEIQGGNTEAFF.